This T cell receptor beta chain was sequenced for a study of control samples from healthy donors and cancer patients. This clone was counted once. Clones were read by immunoSEQ multiplex PCR, and TCRdb kept only the in-frame ones, dropping some. The sample holds tens of thousands of clones; roughly nine tenths are singletons and the top ten take around a tenth. The CDR3 runs to 15 residues. Trimming took off 6 bases at V and 6 bases at J, with 21 bases between the two ends. The germline V gene encodes CDR1 SNHLY and CDR2 FYNNEI. The material sequenced was PBMCs. The gene calls are TRBV2 and TRBJ2-7; D may be TRBD1 (8 bases). This receptor was identified in a woman aged 45-65 years with colorectal cancer. CDR3: CASRSDREGPGEQYV. As DNA, the CDR3 is TGTGCCAGCAGATCGGACAGGGAGGGTCCAGGCGAGCAGTACGTC.